This T cell receptor (beta chain) was obtained from a study of blood T cells in healthy people across ages. General study findings and limits: Comparison with aged donors showed that long-lived donors had more naive CD4+ cells and higher diversity.

As regards this clonotype: Its antigen is not known.

Donors each provided about 9.5 milliliters of peripheral blood. A sample-barcoded 5' primer and a J-beta primer mix were used in a second PCR of roughly 6 to 11 cycles. TCRdb redid the calling of the 5' RACE reads with MiXCR, one entry per CDR3 protein. The data show 1.5 million to 2 million distinct CDR3 sequences, less than 50% seen once. Between the trimmed V and J ends, which lost 7 bases and 3 bases, there was a span of 13 bases. The germline V gene encodes CDR1 SGHTA and CDR2 FQGNSA. This CDR3 has 14 amino acids. This receptor was taken from a woman aged 40-49 years in good health. Sequenced: blood. The gene calls are TRBV7-2 and TRBJ2-1, with TRBD1 as a possible D gene (6 bases). The CDR3 DNA reads TGTGCCAGCAAAGGGGCCAGGGGCTACAATGAGCAGTTCTTC. This translates into CASKGARGYNEQFF.